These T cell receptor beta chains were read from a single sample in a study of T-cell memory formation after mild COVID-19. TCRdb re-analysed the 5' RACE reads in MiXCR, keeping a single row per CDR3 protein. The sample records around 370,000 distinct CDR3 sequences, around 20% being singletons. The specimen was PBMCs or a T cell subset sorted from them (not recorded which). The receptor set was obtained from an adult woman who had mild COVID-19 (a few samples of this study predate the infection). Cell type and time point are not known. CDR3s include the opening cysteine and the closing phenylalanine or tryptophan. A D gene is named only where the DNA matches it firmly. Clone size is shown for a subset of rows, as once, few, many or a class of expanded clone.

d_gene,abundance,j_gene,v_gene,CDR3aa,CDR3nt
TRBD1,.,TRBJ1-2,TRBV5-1,CASSLDPGGIYGYTF,TGCGCCAGCAGCTTGGATCCAGGGGGCATCTATGGCTACACCTTC
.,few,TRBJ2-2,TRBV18,CASSPQSGELFF,TGTGCCAGCTCACCGCAGAGCGGGGAGCTGTTTTTT
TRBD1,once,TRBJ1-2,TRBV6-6,CASSYSRDRPGDGYTF,TGTGCCAGCAGTTATAGCCGGGACAGGCCGGGCGATGGCTACACCTTC
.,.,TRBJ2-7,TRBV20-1,CSARDFLEQYF,TGCAGTGCTAGAGATTTCCTCGAGCAGTACTTC
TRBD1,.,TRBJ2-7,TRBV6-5,CASSRDRGPTYEQYF,TGTGCCAGCAGTCGTGACAGGGGGCCAACCTACGAGCAGTACTTC
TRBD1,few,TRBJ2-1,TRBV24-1,CATSDLPKGAGDDEQFF,TGTGCCACCAGTGATTTGCCGAAGGGGGCAGGGGACGATGAGCAGTTCTTC
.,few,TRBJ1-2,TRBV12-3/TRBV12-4,CASSYSLTGYGYTF,TGTGCCAGCAGTTACAGTCTAACTGGGTATGGCTACACCTTC
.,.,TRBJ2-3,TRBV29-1,CSVDLSSDTQYF,TGCAGCGTAGATTTATCCTCGGATACGCAGTATTTT
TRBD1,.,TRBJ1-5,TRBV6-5,CASSRGQGQPQHF,TGTGCCAGCAGCCGCGGACAGGGACAGCCCCAGCATTTT
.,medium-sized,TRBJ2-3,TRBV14,CASSQGSSWGNTQYF,TGTGCCAGCAGCCAGGGGTCCTCGTGGGGGAATACGCAGTATTTT
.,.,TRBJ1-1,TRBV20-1,CSARGDKTFF,TGCAGTGCTAGGGGGGATAAAACTTTCTTT
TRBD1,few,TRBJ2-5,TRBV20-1,CSAPQPPTGWAYQETQYF,TGCAGTGCGCCCCAGCCGCCGACAGGGTGGGCTTATCAAGAGACCCAGTACTTC
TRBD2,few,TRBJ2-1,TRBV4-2,CASSQGWISGGFNEQFF,TGTGCCAGCAGCCAAGGGTGGATTAGCGGGGGGTTCAATGAGCAGTTCTTC
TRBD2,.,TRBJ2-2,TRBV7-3,CASSSPTSGRHTGELFF,TGTGCCAGCAGTTCCCCGACTAGCGGGAGGCACACCGGGGAGCTGTTTTTT
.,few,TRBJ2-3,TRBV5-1,CASSPLALGQNTQYF,TGCGCCAGCAGCCCGCTTGCGTTGGGGCAGAATACGCAGTATTTT
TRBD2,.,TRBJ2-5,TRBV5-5,CASSWSPGAGGRQETQYF,TGTGCCAGCAGCTGGAGCCCCGGGGCGGGGGGTCGCCAAGAGACCCAGTACTTC
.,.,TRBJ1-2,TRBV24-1,CATQDEGGNYGYTF,TGTGCCACCCAAGATGAGGGCGGTAACTATGGCTACACCTTC
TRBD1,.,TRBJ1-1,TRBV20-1,CSASRTGAPDTEAFF,TGCAGTGCTAGTCGGACAGGGGCCCCGGACACTGAAGCTTTCTTT
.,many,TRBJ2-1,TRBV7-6,CASSLYGSSYNEQFF,TGTGCCAGCAGCTTGTACGGGAGCTCCTACAATGAGCAGTTCTTC
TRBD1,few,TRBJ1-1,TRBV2,CASSRQGDNTEAFF,TGTGCCAGCAGCAGACAGGGTGATAACACTGAAGCTTTCTTT
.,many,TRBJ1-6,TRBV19,CASSTLRQDNSPLHF,TGTGCCAGTAGTACCTTAAGACAGGATAATTCACCCCTCCACTTT
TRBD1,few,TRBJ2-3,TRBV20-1,CSARPPRDRERDTQYF,TGCAGTGCTAGGCCACCCCGGGACAGGGAACGAGATACGCAGTATTTT
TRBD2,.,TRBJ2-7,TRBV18,CASSQASGGYEQYF,TGTGCCAGCTCACAGGCTAGCGGGGGATACGAGCAGTACTTC
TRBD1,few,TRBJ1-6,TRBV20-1,CSAKPRGAYNSPLHF,TGCAGTGCTAAGCCCAGGGGGGCCTATAATTCACCCCTCCACTTT
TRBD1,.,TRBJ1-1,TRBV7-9,CASSFRQTGALSPTEAFF,TGTGCCAGCAGCTTCCGACAGACAGGGGCCCTCTCGCCCACTGAAGCTTTCTTT
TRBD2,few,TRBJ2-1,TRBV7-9,CASSLAGTSGRHEQFF,TGTGCCAGCAGCTTAGCGGGGACTAGCGGGAGACATGAGCAGTTCTTC
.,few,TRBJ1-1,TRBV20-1,CSARVAGSTGAFF,TGCAGTGCTAGAGTAGCAGGATCCACGGGGGCTTTCTTT
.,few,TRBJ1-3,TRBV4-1,CASSQVFGPGSGNTIYF,TGCGCCAGCAGCCAAGTGTTCGGTCCGGGCTCTGGAAACACCATATATTTT
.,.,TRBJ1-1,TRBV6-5,CASSYAANTEAFF,TGTGCCAGCAGTTATGCAGCGAACACTGAAGCTTTCTTT
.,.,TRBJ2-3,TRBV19,CASSTPLVGGTDTQYF,TGTGCCAGTAGTACCCCGTTGGTGGGAGGCACAGATACGCAGTATTTT
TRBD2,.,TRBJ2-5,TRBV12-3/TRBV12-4,CASSLGRRLAVQETQYF,TGTGCCAGCAGTTTGGGGAGGAGACTAGCGGTACAAGAGACCCAGTACTTC
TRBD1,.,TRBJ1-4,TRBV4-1,CASSQETGWPLFF,TGCGCCAGCAGCCAAGAGACAGGGTGGCCGCTGTTTTTT
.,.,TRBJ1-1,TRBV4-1,CASSLRDSLTTEAFF,TGCGCCAGCAGCCTTCGGGACTCCTTGACTACAGAAGCTTTCTTT
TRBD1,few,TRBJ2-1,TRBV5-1,CASSLAEGPGTDYYNEQFF,TGCGCCAGCAGCTTGGCCGAGGGTCCTGGGACAGATTACTACAATGAGCAGTTCTTC
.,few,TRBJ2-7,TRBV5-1,CASSDPRGSYEQYF,TGCGCCAGCAGCGACCCCAGGGGTTCCTACGAGCAGTACTTC
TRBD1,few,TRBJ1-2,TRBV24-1,CATRGTGGDGYTF,TGTGCCACCAGAGGGACAGGGGGAGATGGCTACACCTTC
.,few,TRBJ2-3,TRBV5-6,CASSWGVASRGTDTQYF,TGTGCCAGCAGCTGGGGGGTGGCTAGCAGAGGCACAGATACGCAGTATTTT
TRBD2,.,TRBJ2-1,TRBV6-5,CASRGTSGASEQFF,TGTGCCAGCAGGGGGACTAGCGGGGCCTCAGAGCAGTTCTTC
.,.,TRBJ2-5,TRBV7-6,CASSPKRETQYF,TGTGCCAGCAGCCCTAAGCGAGAGACCCAGTACTTC
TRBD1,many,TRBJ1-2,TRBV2,CARTLGQADYGYTF,TGTGCCAGAACTCTTGGACAGGCGGACTATGGCTACACCTTC
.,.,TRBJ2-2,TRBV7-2,CASSLVGGAMELFF,TGTGCCAGCAGCTTAGTGGGGGGCGCGATGGAGCTGTTTTTT
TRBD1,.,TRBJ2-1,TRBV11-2,CASRFSGQGRYDEQFF,TGTGCCAGCAGATTCAGCGGACAGGGAAGGTATGATGAGCAGTTCTTC
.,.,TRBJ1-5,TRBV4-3,CASSQEVGRVLQPQHF,TGCGCCAGCAGCCAAGAAGTAGGCAGGGTTTTACAGCCCCAGCATTTT
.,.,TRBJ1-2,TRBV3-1,CASSPARGGYGYTF,TGTGCCAGCAGCCCCGCCAGGGGTGGGTATGGCTACACCTTC
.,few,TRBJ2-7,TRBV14,CASSLRDAWNEQYF,TGTGCCAGCAGCCTACGGGACGCTTGGAACGAGCAGTACTTC
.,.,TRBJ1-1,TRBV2,CASSPSLSSSTAEAFF,TGTGCCAGCAGTCCATCGCTCTCATCGAGTACCGCTGAAGCTTTCTTT
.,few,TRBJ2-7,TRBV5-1,CASSLGLDTYEQYF,TGCGCCAGCAGCCTGGGACTTGATACCTACGAGCAGTACTTC
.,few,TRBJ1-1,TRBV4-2,CASSRLGLERPEAFF,TGTGCCAGCAGCCGATTGGGGCTAGAGCGCCCTGAAGCTTTCTTT
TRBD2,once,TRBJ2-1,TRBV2,CASTQETSAKGNEQFF,TGTGCCAGCACTCAAGAGACTAGCGCAAAAGGGAATGAGCAGTTCTTC
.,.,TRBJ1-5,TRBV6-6,CASSSQLQPQHF,TGTGCCAGCAGTTCACAGTTACAGCCCCAGCATTTT
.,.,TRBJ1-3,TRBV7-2,CASSRTSSGNTIYF,TGTGCCAGCAGCCGGACAAGCTCTGGAAACACCATATATTTT